This TCR beta chain was captured in a study of memory CD4+ T cells and cytomegalovirus serostatus. Study background: This sample comes from healthy Belgian adults, 8 to 10 CMV seropositive, about 23 seronegative. General study points: The CMV-associated TCR signature appears largely within the CD4+ memory repertoire.

Original data processing: Out-of-frame sequences were removed, leaving 2,204,828 distinct TCRbeta sequences. Here immunoSEQ multiplex PCR was the method, and the copy in TCRdb shows in-frame clones only, minus some. V, J and clone size reflect that table, while D and trimming were determined from the DNA. The sample consists of 25,000 to 30,000 clones, around 75% of them appearing once. Single viable CD3+CD4+CD8-CD45RO+ cells were sorted as the memory CD4+ T cells. In the case of this clone: Antigen unknown.

V lost 4 bases, J lost 7 bases, and 10 bases stayed unmatched. Germline CDR1 is SGHRS and CDR2 is YFSETQ. The length of the CDR3 is 15 residues. The source material was memory CD4+ T cells from blood. The V call is TRBV5-1, the J call TRBJ2-2; 7 bases are a match to TRBD1. The sequence derives from an adult in good health and CMV-seronegative. CDR3 nucleotide sequence: TGCGCCAGCAGCCGGGAACAGGGGATAATCGGGGAGCTGTTTTTT. Translating gives CASSREQGIIGELFF.